Following are 26 T cell receptor beta chains from one sample sequenced in a study of blood T cell repertoires in COVID-19. Sequencing used immunoSEQ multiplex PCR; TCRdb keeps in-frame clones, though not all of them. The sample contains hundreds of thousands of clones, more than 75% of which appear only once. Sequences were obtained from PBMCs or T cells enriched from blood (not recorded which). The receptor set was obtained from a man in his forties or fifties who had recovered from COVID-19.

The chain employs TRBV3-1 (or the pseudogene TRBV3-2) and TRBJ2-3; the match to TRBD2 covers 7 bases. CDR1 is LGHDT, CDR2 YNNKEL, per germline (reference sequence). Trimming cost V 3 bases and J 4 bases; bases outside gene matches: 10. The CDR3 is made up of 16 amino acids. CDR3 in DNA: TGTGCCAGCAGCCATAACCCAGGACTAGGCTCAGATACGCAGTATTTT. Translating it yields CASSHNPGLGSDTQYF.

The chain is built from TRBV5-1 and TRBJ2-5; maybe TRBD2 (6 bases). The V gene lost 3 bases and the J gene lost 5 bases, with 17 bases spanning the gap. This CDR3 is 15 amino acids long. CDR1 SGHRS and CDR2 YFSETQ come from the germline V gene. The CDR3 coding sequence is TGCGCCAGCAGCTCCCTGACTAGTTTCCCCGAGACCCAGTACTTC. Amino acids: CASSSLTSFPETQYF.

The DNA of the CDR3 is TGTGCCAGCAGCCAAGCTACAGAGACCCAGTACTTC. Translation: CASSQATETQYF. The V and J genes are TRBV3-1 (or the pseudogene TRBV3-2) and TRBJ2-5; D gene uncertain. Germline V CDR1 and CDR2: LGHDT, YNNKEL (reference sequence). Between the trimmed V and J ends, which lost 1 base and 4 bases, there was a span of 4 bases. The CDR3 runs 12 residues.

The chain carries TRBV7-9 and TRBJ1-4; 9 bases are shared with TRBD1. CDR1 and CDR2 (germline): SEHNR, FQNEAQ (reference sequence). The junction had 0 bases not matched to a gene; V was cut back by 1 base and J by 3 bases. The CDR3 runs to 15 residues. CDR3 nucleotide sequence: TGTGCCAGCAGCTTAGGACAGGGGGCTAATGAAAAACTGTTTTTT. Translation: CASSLGQGANEKLFF.

The gene calls are TRBV7-2 and TRBJ1-1, with 9 bases that match TRBD1. CDR3 length: 15 residues. Germline loops: CDR1 SGHTA, CDR2 FQGNSA. Germline trimming cut 8 bases from V and 1 base from J; bases unmatched to any gene: 8. In nucleotides, the CDR3 is TGTGCCAGCCTTACGCTGGACAGGGGGAACACTGAAGCTTTCTTT. It translates to CASLTLDRGNTEAFF.

This rearrangement joins TRBV3-1 (or the pseudogene TRBV3-2) to TRBJ2-1, with 9 bases aligning to TRBD2. Losses at the gene ends were 1 base for V and 7 bases for J; bases not matched to a gene: 5. The CDR3 has 15 amino acids. Germline CDR1 LGHDT, CDR2 YNNKEL (reference sequence). CDR3 bases: TGTGCCAGCAGCCAAGGTGGGACTAGCTATAATGAGCAGTTCTTC. It codes for CASSQGGTSYNEQFF.

This clone was counted a single time. The rearrangement links TRBV19 to TRBJ1-3; perhaps TRBD1 as D (5 bases). The V end was cut by 6 bases, the J end by 2 bases, with 14 bases between. Germline CDR1 reads LNHDA; CDR2 reads SQIVND (reference sequence). The CDR3 totals 15 residues. The DNA of the CDR3 is TGTGCCAGTAGCCAAAGGGGAACCACTGGAAACACCATATATTTT. Residues: CASSQRGTTGNTIYF.

This chain uses TRBV19 with TRBJ2-1; 11 positions agree with TRBD1. The germline gives CDR1 LNHDA, CDR2 SQIVND (reference sequence). J gave up 7 bases and V 10 bases, and 9 bases lay outside the gene matches. The CDR3 has 14 residues. This CDR3 is CATQDRGRRNEQFF. CDR3 in DNA: TGTGCCACCCAGGACAGGGGGCGCCGAAATGAGCAGTTCTTC.

This chain uses TRBV7-2 with TRBJ2-3; 7 bases agree with TRBD2. The CDR3 runs 17 residues. Per the germline V gene, CDR1 is SGHTA and CDR2 is FQGNSA. V lost 4 bases, J lost 0 bases, and 10 bases stayed unmatched. CDR3 DNA: TGTGCCAGCAGCTCACAGGCTAGCGGTGCAAGCACAGATACGCAGTATTTT. As protein: CASSSQASGASTDTQYF.

V and J are TRBV5-1 and TRBJ2-7, with TRBD2 matching 13 bases. With 0 bases clipped from V and 0 bases from J, the junction kept 3 bases outside the gene matches. Per germline, CDR1 SGHRS and CDR2 YFSETQ. This CDR3 spans 17 amino acids. CDR3 residues: CASSLVLAGGSSYEQYF. CDR3 coding DNA: TGCGCCAGCAGCTTGGTACTAGCGGGAGGGTCCTCCTACGAGCAGTACTTC.

This clone was detected only once. The chain carries TRBV5-4 and TRBJ2-2; D not resolved. CDR1 is SGHNT, CDR2 YYREEE, per germline (reference sequence). This CDR3 region has 12 residues. The V and J ends lost 2 bases and 6 bases respectively, with 5 bases between them. The CDR3 reads CASSFYPGELFF. The CDR3 DNA follows: TGTGCCAGCAGCTTCTATCCCGGGGAGCTGTTTTTT.

The chain has TRBV7-9 and TRBJ2-1; 14 nucleotides align to TRBD2. In germline, CDR1 is SEHNR, CDR2 FQNEAQ (reference sequence). This CDR3 contains 16 residues. V gave up 4 bases and J gave up 7 bases; unmatched junction bases: 6. The CDR3 spells CASSSTGTSGSNEQFF. CDR3 DNA: TGTGCCAGCAGCTCAACCGGGACTAGCGGGAGTAATGAGCAGTTCTTC.

The rearrangement joins TRBV6-5 to TRBJ1-1, with a possible D match to TRBD1 (5 bases). V lost 2 bases and J lost 3, with 10 bases in between. CDR1 and CDR2 from the germline V gene are MNHEY and SVGAGI. This CDR3 comprises 14 residues. The CDR3 loop is CASSYEGADTEAFF. The DNA of the CDR3 is TGTGCCAGCAGTTACGAAGGGGCTGACACTGAAGCTTTCTTT.

The V and J genes are TRBV19 and TRBJ2-7; 8 nucleotides agree with TRBD2. Looked up from germline, CDR1 is LNHDA and CDR2 is SQIVND (reference sequence). J was trimmed by 5 bases and V by 2 bases; bases with no gene match: 8. The length of the CDR3 is 15 residues. The CDR3: CASSISAGESHEQYF. In DNA, the CDR3 is TGTGCCAGTAGTATATCAGCGGGAGAGTCCCACGAGCAGTACTTC.

The CDR3 protein is CASSLSATAAYEQYF. The CDR3 nucleotides are TGTGCCAGCAGCTTATCGGCGACAGCCGCCTACGAGCAGTACTTC. The J gene is TRBJ2-7, the V gene TRBV7-8; perhaps TRBD1 as D (5 bases). Looked up from germline, CDR1 is SGHVS and CDR2 is FQNEAQ. The V end was cut by 2 bases, the J end by 2 bases, with 13 bases between. The CDR3 runs 15 residues.

With respect to this clone: This sample includes further DNA sequences coding for the same CDR3. The V gene is TRBV7-3, the J gene TRBJ2-7; weak D call: TRBD1 (7 bases). With 2 bases removed from V and 0 bases from J, the gap between germline ends came to 8 bases. CDR3 length equals 14 residues. Germline CDR1 reads SGHTA; CDR2 reads FQGTGA. CDR3 residues: CASSLQGGSYEQYF. The CDR3 DNA reads as TGTGCCAGCAGCTTACAGGGGGGCTCCTACGAGCAGTACTTC.

CDR3 sequence: CASSVKQGYNTEAFF. The CDR3 nucleotides are TGTGCCAGCAGCGTAAAACAGGGTTATAACACTGAAGCTTTCTTT. V and J are TRBV7-9 and TRBJ1-1, with TRBD1 as a possible D gene (6 bases). This CDR3 has 15 residues. Germline V gene data show CDR1 as SEHNR and CDR2 as FQNEAQ (reference sequence). Between the trimmed V and J ends, which lost 5 bases and 2 bases, there was a span of 15 bases.

This chain uses TRBV6-2 or TRBV6-3 with TRBJ2-2; 10 bases are shared with TRBD2. The CDR3 covers 19 residues. Germline V lookup: CDR1 MNHEY, CDR2 SVGEGT. Trimming took 2 bases from V and 3 from J; bases not matched to a gene: 12. CDR3 in DNA: TGTGCCAGCAGTTACCAGCGGGGGGGCCTCGAAGTGTACACCGGGGAGCTGTTTTTT. The encoded protein is CASSYQRGGLEVYTGELFF.

For the CDR3, the DNA is TGTGCCAGCATGAGGACAGGGGGAGATACGCAGTATTTT. Its translation is CASMRTGGDTQYF. The chain is built from TRBV2 and TRBJ2-3; 10 bases are shared with TRBD1. V lost 7 bases and J lost 5; bases outside the gene matches: 3. The CDR3 loop spans 13 amino acids. CDR1 is SNHLY and CDR2 is FYNNEI in the germline V gene.

The V call is TRBV5-6, the J call TRBJ1-6, with 8 bases aligning to TRBD1. Germline CDR1 and CDR2: SGHDT and YYEEEE. The CDR3 has 13 residues. The V segment lost 3 bases and the J segment 7 bases; nucleotides outside the gene matches: 0. The CDR3 region is CASSWTGNSPLHF. The CDR3 DNA follows: TGTGCCAGCAGCTGGACAGGGAATTCACCCCTCCACTTT.

This clone was seen a single time. The chain links TRBV6-5 to TRBJ1-1; D might be TRBD1 (5 bases). V dropped 6 bases and J dropped 8 bases, with 16 bases sitting between them. The V gene's germline CDR1 is MNHEY and CDR2 SVGAGI. There are 13 residues in the CDR3. DNA of the CDR3: TGTGCCAGCAGATCGGGGGACTGGTTCGAAGCTTTCTTT. It codes for CASRSGDWFEAFF.

This clone was seen a single time. This sequence joins TRBV4-3 and TRBJ2-5, with 7 bases identical to TRBD2. The CDR3 consists of 14 residues. Germline V gene data show CDR1 as LGHNA and CDR2 as YSLEER. The trim removed 0 bases at V and 9 bases at J, leaving 7 bases unmatched. Here the CDR3 reads CASSQDGGMGAQYF. The CDR3 DNA reads TGCGCCAGCAGCCAAGACGGGGGGATGGGGGCCCAGTACTTC.

The chain employs TRBV4-3 and TRBJ2-7, with D perhaps matching TRBD2 (5 bases). V was trimmed by 1 base and J by 0 bases, leaving 10 bases between them. The CDR3 extends over 15 amino acids. Germline V gene data show CDR1 as LGHNA and CDR2 as YSLEER. DNA for the CDR3: TGCGCCAGCAGCCAAGGGACTGAGAGCTCCTACGAGCAGTACTTC. Protein: CASSQGTESSYEQYF.

This clone was detected a few times. The rearrangement links TRBV6-4 to TRBJ1-2; 10 bases fit TRBD1. This CDR3 has 16 residues. Per germline, CDR1 MRHNA and CDR2 SNTAGT. V shed 6 bases and J 4 bases; nucleotides not matched to a gene: 11. The CDR3 is CASRATGTGEAYGYTF. CDR3 DNA: TGTGCCAGCAGGGCTACCGGGACAGGGGAGGCCTATGGCTACACCTTC.

The V call is TRBV5-1, the J call TRBJ2-7, with D maybe TRBD2 (6 bases). Trimming shortened V by 4 bases and J by 5 bases, and 19 bases separated the two germline ends. In germline, CDR1 is SGHRS, CDR2 YFSETQ. This CDR3 comprises 15 residues. The CDR3 DNA sequence: TGCGCCAGCAGCCCGGAGCCTAGGGAGGACCACGAGCAGTACTTC. This translates into CASSPEPREDHEQYF.

This clone has just one count. The gene calls are TRBV19 and TRBJ1-6, with D uncertain. The CDR3 loop spans 15 amino acids. Germline CDR1 LNHDA, CDR2 SQIVND (reference sequence). The V end was cut by 7 bases, the J end by 5 bases, with 15 bases between. CDR3 nucleotides: TGTGCCAGTACCATGGGAGGGAGAGATAATTCACCCCTCCACTTT. Protein sequence: CASTMGGRDNSPLHF.